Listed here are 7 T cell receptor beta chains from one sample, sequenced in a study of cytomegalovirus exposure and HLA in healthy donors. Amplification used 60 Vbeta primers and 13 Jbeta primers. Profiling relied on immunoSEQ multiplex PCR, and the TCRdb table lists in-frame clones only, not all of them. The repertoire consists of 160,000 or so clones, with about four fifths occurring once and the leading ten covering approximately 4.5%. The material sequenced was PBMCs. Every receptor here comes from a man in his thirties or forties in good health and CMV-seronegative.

The DNA of the CDR3 is TGTGCCAGCAGTCCCCAGGGGTGGAAAAACACCATATATTTT. Amino acids: CASSPQGWKNTIYF. The chain carries TRBV28 and TRBJ1-3; D might be TRBD1 (6 bases). This CDR3 is 14 amino acids long. V dropped 5 bases and J dropped 6 bases, with 14 bases sitting between them. Looked up from germline, CDR1 is MDHEN and CDR2 is SYDVKM.

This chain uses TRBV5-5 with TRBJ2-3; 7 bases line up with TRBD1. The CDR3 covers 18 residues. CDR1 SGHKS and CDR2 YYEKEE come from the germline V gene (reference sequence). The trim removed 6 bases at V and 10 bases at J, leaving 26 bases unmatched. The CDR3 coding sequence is TGTGCCAGCACCCCAAGGTTGAGGGCCAGGGGGAGTCTAGAGGCGCAGTATTTT. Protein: CASTPRLRARGSLEAQYF.

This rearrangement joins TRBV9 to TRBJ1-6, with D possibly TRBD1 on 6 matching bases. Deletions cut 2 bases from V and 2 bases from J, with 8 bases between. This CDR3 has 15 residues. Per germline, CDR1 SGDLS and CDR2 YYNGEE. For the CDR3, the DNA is TGTGCCAGCAGCGTCGGACAGCCCTATAATTCACCCCTCCACTTT. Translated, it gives CASSVGQPYNSPLHF.

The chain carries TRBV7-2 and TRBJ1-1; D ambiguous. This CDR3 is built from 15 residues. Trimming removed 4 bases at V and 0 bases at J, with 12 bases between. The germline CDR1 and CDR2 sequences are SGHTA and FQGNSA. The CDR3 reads CASSSVTRMNTEAFF. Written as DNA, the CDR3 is TGTGCCAGCAGCTCCGTTACACGTATGAACACTGAAGCTTTCTTT.

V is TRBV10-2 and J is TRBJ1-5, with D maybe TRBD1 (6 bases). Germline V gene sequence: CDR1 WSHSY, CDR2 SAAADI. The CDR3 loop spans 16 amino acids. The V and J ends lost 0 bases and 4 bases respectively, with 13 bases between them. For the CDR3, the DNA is TGCGCCAGCAGTGAGTCTCGGCTCCAGGGGAATCAGCCCCAGCATTTT. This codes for CASSESRLQGNQPQHF.

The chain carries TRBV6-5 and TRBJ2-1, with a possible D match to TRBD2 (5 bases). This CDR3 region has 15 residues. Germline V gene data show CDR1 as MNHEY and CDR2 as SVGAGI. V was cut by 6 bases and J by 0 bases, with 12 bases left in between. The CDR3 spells CASSPGGSSYNEQFF. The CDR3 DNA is TGTGCCAGCAGCCCCGGTGGGAGCTCCTACAATGAGCAGTTCTTC.

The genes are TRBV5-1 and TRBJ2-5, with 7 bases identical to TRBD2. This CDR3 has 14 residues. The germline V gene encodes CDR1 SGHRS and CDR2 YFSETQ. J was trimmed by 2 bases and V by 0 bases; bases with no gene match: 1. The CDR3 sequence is CASSLELAQETQYF. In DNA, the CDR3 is TGCGCCAGCAGCTTGGAACTAGCGCAAGAGACCCAGTACTTC.